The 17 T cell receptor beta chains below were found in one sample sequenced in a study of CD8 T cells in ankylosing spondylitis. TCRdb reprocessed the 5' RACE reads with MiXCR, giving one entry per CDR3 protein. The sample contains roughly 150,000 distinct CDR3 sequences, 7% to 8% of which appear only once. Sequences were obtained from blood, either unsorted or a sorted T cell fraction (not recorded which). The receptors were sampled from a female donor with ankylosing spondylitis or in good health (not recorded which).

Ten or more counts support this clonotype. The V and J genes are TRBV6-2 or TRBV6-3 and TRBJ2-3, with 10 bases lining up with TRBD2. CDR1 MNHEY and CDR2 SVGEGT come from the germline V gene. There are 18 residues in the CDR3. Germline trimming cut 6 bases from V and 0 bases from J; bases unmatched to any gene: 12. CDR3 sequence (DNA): TGTGCCAGCAGCCTTGCTAGCGGGGGTGTACCTAGCACAGATACGCAGTATTTT. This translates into CASSLASGGVPSTDTQYF.

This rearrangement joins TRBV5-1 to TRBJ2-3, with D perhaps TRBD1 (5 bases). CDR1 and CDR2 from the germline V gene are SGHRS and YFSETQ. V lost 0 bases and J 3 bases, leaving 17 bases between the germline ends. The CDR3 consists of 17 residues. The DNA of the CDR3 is TGCGCCAGCAGCTTGGGAACCCTAGGGGTTGGGACAGATACGCAGTATTTT. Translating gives CASSLGTLGVGTDTQYF.

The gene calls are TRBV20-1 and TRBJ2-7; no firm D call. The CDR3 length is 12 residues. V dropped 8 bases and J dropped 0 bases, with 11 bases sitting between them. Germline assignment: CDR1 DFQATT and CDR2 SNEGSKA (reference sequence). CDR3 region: CSYSKRSYEQYF. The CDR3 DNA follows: TGCAGTTACTCTAAACGCTCCTACGAGCAGTACTTC.

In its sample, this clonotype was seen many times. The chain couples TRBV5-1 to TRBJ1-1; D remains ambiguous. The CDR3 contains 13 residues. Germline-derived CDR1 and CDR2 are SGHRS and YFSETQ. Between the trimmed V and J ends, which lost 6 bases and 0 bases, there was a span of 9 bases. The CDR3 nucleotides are TGCGCCAGCAAGGACGGGCTGAACACTGAAGCTTTCTTT. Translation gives CASKDGLNTEAFF.

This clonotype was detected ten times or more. CDR3 residues: CAISEGDRDGYTF. CDR3 coding DNA: TGTGCCATCAGTGAGGGGGACAGGGATGGCTACACCTTC. The V call is TRBV10-3, the J call TRBJ1-2; 9 bases map to TRBD1. V shed 2 bases and J 6 bases; nucleotides not matched to a gene: 1. Per the germline V gene, CDR1 is ENHRY and CDR2 is SYGVKD. The CDR3 length is 13 residues.

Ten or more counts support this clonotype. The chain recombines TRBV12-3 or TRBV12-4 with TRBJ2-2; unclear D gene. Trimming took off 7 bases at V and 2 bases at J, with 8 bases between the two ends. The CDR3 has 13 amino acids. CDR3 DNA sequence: TGTGCCAGCACCGACTTTAACACCGGGGAGCTGTTTTTT. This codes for CASTDFNTGELFF.

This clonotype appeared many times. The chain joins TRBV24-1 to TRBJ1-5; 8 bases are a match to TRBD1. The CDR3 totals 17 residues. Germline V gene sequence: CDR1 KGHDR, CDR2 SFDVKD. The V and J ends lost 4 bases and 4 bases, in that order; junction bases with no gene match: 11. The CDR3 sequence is CATSDGKTGVANQPQHF. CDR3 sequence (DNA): TGTGCCACCAGTGACGGGAAGACAGGGGTAGCAAATCAGCCCCAGCATTTT.

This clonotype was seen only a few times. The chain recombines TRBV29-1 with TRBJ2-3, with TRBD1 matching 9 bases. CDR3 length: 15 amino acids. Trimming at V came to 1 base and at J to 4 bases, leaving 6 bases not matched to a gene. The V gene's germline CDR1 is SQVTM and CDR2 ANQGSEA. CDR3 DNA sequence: TGCAGCGTTGAAGTTACAGGGGGCGCCGCAGATACGCAGTATTTT. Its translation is CSVEVTGGAADTQYF.

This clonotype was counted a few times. The CDR3, as DNA: TGTGCCAGCAGTTTCCGGGCTAGCGGGAATTCCTACGAGCAGTACTTC. This encodes CASSFRASGNSYEQYF. J is TRBJ2-7 and V is TRBV12-3 or TRBV12-4, with TRBD2 matching 9 bases. The CDR3 loop spans 16 amino acids. The junction had 7 bases not matched to a gene; V was cut back by 3 bases and J by 1 base.

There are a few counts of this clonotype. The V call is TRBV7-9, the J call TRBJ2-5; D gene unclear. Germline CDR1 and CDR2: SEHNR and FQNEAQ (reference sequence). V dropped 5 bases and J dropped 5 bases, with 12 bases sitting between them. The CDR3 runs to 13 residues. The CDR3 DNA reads TGTGCCAGCAGCAAGGCCTCCTACGAGACCCAGTACTTC. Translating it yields CASSKASYETQYF.

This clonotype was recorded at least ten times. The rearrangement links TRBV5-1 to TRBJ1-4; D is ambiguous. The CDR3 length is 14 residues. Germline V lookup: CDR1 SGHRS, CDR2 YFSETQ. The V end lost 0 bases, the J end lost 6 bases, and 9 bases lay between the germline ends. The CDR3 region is CASSLGGSDEKLFF. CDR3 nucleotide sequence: TGCGCCAGCAGCTTGGGGGGTAGCGATGAAAAACTGTTTTTT.

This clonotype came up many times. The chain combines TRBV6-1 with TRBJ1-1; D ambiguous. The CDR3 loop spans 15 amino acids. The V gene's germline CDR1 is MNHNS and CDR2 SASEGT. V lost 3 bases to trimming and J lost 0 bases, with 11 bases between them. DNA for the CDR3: TGTGCCAGCAGTGATACCGGGGTGATGAACACTGAAGCTTTCTTT. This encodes CASSDTGVMNTEAFF.

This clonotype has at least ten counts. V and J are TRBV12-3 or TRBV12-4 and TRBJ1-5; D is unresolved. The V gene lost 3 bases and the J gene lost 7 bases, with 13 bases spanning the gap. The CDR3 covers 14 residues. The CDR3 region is CASSFITGNQPQHF. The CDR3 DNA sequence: TGTGCCAGCAGTTTCATCACGGGGAACCAGCCCCAGCATTTT.

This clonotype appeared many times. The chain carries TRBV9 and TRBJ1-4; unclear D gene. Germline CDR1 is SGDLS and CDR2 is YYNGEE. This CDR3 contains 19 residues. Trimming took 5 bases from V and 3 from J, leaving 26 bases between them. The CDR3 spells CASRLLGGLHIMANEKLFF. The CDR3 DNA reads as TGTGCCAGCAGACTCTTGGGAGGGCTTCACATCATGGCTAATGAAAAACTGTTTTTT.

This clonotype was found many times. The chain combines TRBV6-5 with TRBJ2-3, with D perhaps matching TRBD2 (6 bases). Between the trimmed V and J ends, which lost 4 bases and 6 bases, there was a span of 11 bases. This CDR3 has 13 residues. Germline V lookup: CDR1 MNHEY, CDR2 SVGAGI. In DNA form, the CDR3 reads TGTGCCAGCAGTTTCTCCCTAGCGGATACGCAGTATTTT. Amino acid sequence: CASSFSLADTQYF.

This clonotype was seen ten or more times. CDR3 nucleotides: TGTGCCAGCAGTTTAGCCCTTAATGAAAAACTGTTTTTT. This gives the protein CASSLALNEKLFF. V usage is TRBV27 and J usage is TRBJ1-4; D remains unclear. This CDR3 has 13 amino acids. The germline gives CDR1 MNHEY, CDR2 SMNVEV (reference sequence). V lost 2 bases and J lost 4, with 5 bases in between.

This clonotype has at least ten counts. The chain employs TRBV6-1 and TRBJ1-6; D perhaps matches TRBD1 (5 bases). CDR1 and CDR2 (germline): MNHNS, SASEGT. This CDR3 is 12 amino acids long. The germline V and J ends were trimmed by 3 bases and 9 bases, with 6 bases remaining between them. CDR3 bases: TGTGCCAGCAGTGACAGGGTTTCACCCCTCCACTTT. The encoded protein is CASSDRVSPLHF.